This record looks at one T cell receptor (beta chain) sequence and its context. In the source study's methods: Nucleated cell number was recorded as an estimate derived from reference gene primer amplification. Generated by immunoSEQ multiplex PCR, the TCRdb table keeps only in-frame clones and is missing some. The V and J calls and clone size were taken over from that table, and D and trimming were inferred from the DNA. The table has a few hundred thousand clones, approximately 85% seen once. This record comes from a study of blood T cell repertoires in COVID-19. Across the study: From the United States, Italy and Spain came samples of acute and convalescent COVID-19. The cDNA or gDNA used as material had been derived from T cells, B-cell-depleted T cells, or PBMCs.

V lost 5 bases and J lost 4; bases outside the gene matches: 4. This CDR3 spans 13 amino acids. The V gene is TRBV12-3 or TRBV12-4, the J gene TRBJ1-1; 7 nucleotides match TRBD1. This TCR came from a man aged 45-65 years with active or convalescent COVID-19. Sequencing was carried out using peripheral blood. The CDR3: CASSRGQITEAFF. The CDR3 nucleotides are TGTGCCAGCAGTCGGGGACAGATCACTGAAGCTTTCTTT.